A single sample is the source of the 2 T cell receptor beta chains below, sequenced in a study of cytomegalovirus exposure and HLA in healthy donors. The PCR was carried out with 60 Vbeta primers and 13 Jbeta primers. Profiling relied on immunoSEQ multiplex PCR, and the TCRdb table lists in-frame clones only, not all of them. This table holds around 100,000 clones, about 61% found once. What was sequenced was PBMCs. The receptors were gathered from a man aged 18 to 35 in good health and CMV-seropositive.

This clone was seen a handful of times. CDR3 amino acids: CASRERGGFGEQFF. CDR3 bases: TGCGCCAGCAGAGAGCGGGGGGGTTTCGGTGAGCAGTTCTTC. This chain connects TRBV5-1 to TRBJ2-1; 10 nucleotides line up with TRBD2. Trimming removed 5 bases from V and 9 bases from J; junction bases left unmatched: 8. The CDR3 covers 14 residues. From germline, CDR1 is SGHRS and CDR2 YFSETQ.

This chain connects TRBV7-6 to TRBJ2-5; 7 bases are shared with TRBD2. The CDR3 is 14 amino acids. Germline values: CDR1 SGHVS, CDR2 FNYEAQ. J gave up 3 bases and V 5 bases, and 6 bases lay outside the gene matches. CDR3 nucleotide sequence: TGTGCCAGCAGCCCTTATGGGGGGGAAGAGACCCAGTACTTC. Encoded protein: CASSPYGGEETQYF.